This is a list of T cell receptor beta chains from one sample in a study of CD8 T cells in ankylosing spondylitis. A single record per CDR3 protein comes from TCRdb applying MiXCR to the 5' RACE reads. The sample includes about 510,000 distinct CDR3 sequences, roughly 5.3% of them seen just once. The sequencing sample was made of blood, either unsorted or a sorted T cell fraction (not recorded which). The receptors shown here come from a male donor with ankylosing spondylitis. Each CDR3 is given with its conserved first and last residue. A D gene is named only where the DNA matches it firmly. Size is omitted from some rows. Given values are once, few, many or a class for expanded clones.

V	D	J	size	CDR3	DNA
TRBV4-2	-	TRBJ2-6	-	CASSQRGANVLTF	TGTGCCAGCAGCCAGCGGGGGGCCAACGTCCTGACTTTC
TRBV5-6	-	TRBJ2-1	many	CASSPDSTEQFF	TGTGCCAGCAGCCCCGACTCTACTGAGCAGTTCTTC
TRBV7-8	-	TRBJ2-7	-	CASSLLRNSYEQYF	TGTGCCAGCAGCTTATTACGGAACTCCTACGAGCAGTACTTC
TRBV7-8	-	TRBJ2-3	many	CASSFTSGADTQYF	TGTGCCAGCAGCTTTACCTCAGGGGCAGATACGCAGTATTTT
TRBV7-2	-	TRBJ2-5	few	CASSRGTEPTQYF	TGTGCCAGCAGCCGGGGGACAGAGCCTACCCAGTACTTC
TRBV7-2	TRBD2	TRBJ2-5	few	CASSRGRIAGGQETQYF	TGTGCCAGCAGCCGCGGGAGGATAGCGGGAGGGCAAGAGACCCAGTACTTC
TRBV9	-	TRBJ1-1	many	CASSVGGSTEAFF	TGTGCCAGCAGCGTAGGAGGGAGTACTGAAGCTTTCTTT
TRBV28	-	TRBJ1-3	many	CASSGGHRNTIYF	TGTGCCAGCAGTGGGGGACACAGAAACACCATATATTTT
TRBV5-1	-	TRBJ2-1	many	CASSSGPIGEQFF	TGCGCCAGCAGCTCGGGACCCATAGGGGAGCAGTTCTTC
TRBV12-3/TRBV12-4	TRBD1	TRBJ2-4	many	CASSQQGNKNIQYF	TGTGCCAGCAGCCAACAGGGGAACAAAAACATTCAGTACTTC
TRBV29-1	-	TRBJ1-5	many	CSVANNRAVQHF	TGCAGCGTCGCCAATAATCGAGCGGTCCAGCATTTT
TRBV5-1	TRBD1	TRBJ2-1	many	CASSEGQGGSYNEQFF	TGCGCCAGCAGCGAGGGACAGGGGGGCTCCTACAATGAGCAGTTCTTC
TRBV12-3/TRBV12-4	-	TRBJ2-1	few	CASREPGSYNEQFF	TGTGCCAGCAGGGAACCGGGGTCCTACAATGAGCAGTTCTTC
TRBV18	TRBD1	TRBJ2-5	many	CASSPGTGVEETQYF	TGTGCCAGCTCACCCGGGACAGGGGTCGAGGAGACCCAGTACTTC
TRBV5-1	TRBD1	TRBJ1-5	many	CASSPNRGQPQHF	TGCGCCAGCAGCCCCAACAGGGGACAGCCCCAGCATTTT
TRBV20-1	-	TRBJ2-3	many	CSARVETSTDTQYF	TGCAGTGCTAGAGTGGAGACGAGCACAGATACGCAGTATTTT
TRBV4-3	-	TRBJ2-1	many	CASSQDGDSYNEQFF	TGCGCCAGCAGCCAAGATGGGGACTCCTACAATGAGCAGTTCTTC
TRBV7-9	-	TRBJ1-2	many	CASSFPAGTYGYTF	TGTGCCAGCAGCTTCCCCGCAGGCACCTATGGCTACACCTTC
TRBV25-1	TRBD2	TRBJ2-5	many	CASSEFGGGKTQYF	TGTGCCAGCAGTGAATTCGGGGGAGGGAAGACCCAGTACTTC
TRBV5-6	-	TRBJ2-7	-	CASSFDPSRQADVSF	TGTGCCAGCAGCTTCGACCCATCTCGCCAGGCGGATGTTTCCTTC
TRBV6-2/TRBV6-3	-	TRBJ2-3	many	CASRTGFYTDTQYF	TGTGCCAGCAGGACAGGTTTTTACACAGATACGCAGTATTTT
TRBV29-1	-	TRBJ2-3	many	CSVDRENWPDTQYF	TGCAGCGTTGATCGAGAGAATTGGCCCGATACGCAGTATTTT
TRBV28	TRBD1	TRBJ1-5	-	CASMTGGYSNQPQHF	TGTGCCAGCATGACAGGGGGCTATAGCAATCAGCCCCAGCATTTT
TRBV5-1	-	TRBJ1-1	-	CASTANTLNTEAFF	TGCGCCAGCACCGCAAACACCTTGAACACTGAAGCTTTCTTT
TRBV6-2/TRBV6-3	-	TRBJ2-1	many	CASMNQGPTYNEQFF	TGTGCCAGCATGAATCAGGGGCCTACCTACAATGAGCAGTTCTTC
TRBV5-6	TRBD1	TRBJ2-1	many	CASSFLQGGSYNEQFF	TGTGCCAGCAGCTTCTTACAGGGGGGATCCTACAATGAGCAGTTCTTC
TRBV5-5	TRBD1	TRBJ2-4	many	CASSGRDREPKNIQYF	TGTGCCAGCAGCGGACGGGACAGGGAGCCCAAAAACATTCAGTACTTC
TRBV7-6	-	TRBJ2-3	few	CASSLARPNTQYF	TGTGCCAGCAGCTTAGCCCGACCAAATACGCAGTATTTT
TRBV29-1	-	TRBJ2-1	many	CSVVGKDSSSYNEQFF	TGCAGCGTTGTCGGGAAAGACTCAAGCTCCTACAATGAGCAGTTCTTC
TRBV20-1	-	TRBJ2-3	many	CSAQKQRGTSGQYF	TGCAGTGCCCAGAAGCAGAGGGGGACGTCAGGGCAGTATTTT
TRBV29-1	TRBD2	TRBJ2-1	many	CSVDSGDYNEQFF	TGCAGCGTTGACAGCGGGGACTACAATGAGCAGTTCTTC
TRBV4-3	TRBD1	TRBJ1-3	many	CASSRDRGVDTIYF	TGCGCCAGCAGCCGCGACAGGGGGGTGGACACCATATATTTT
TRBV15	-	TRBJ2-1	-	CATSTFRSGTGEQFF	TGTGCCACCAGCACCTTCCGTTCCGGGACGGGCGAGCAGTTCTTC